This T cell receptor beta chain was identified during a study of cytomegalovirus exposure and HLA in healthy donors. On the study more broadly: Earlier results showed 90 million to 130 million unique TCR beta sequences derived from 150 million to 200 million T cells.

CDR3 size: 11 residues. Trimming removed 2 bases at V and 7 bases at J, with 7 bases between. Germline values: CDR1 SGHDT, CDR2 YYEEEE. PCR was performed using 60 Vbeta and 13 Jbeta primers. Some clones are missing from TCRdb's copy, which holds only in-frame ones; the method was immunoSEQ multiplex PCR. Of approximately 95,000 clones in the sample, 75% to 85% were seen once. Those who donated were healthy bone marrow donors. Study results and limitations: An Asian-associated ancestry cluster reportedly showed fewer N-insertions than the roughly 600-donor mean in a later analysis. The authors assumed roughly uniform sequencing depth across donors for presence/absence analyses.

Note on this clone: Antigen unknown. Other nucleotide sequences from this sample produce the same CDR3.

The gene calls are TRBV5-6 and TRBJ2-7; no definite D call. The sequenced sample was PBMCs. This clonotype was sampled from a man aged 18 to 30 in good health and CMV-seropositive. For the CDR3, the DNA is TGTGCCAGCAGCTTTGACGGGGAGCAGTACTTC. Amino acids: CASSFDGEQYF.